Here is one TCR beta chain with its context. Its antigen is unknown. Using immunoSEQ multiplex PCR, the repertoire was profiled, and TCRdb retains in-frame clones only, with some absent. The data show about 170,000 clones, approximately 89% seen once. This CDR3 contains 14 residues. Trimming took off 2 bases at V and 9 bases at J, with 14 bases between the two ends. In germline, CDR1 is SNHLY, CDR2 FYNNEI. The record originates from a study of cytomegalovirus exposure and HLA in healthy donors. About the research overall: The approximately 120 validation repertoires, a later analysis reported, used the same platform as the 666 first-cohort repertoires. Findings and limits, study-wide: Specific recognition of CMV antigens was confirmed in vitro for three chains (all CMV-associated). Reports described diagnosis of cytomegalovirus status by the classifier as highly specific and sensitive.

The donors were members of the validation cohort comprising about 130 subjects, separate from the roughly 670-subject first cohort. Sequences were obtained from PBMCs. The chain combines TRBV2 with TRBJ2-1; D call uncertain. The origin of this receptor is a woman between 18 and 30 years old in good health and CMV-seropositive. CDR3 region: CASSERSVRPEQFF. The DNA of the CDR3 is TGTGCCAGCAGTGAAAGGAGCGTTCGGCCTGAGCAGTTCTTC. Using reference TRBV2 and TRBJ2-1 for the parts outside the CDR3, the full variable domain is EPEVTQTPSHQVTQMGQEVILRCVPISNHLYFYWYRQILGQKVEFLVSFYNNEISEKSEIFDDQFSVERPDGSNFTLKIRSTKLEDSAMYFCASSERSVRPEQFFGPGTRLTVL.